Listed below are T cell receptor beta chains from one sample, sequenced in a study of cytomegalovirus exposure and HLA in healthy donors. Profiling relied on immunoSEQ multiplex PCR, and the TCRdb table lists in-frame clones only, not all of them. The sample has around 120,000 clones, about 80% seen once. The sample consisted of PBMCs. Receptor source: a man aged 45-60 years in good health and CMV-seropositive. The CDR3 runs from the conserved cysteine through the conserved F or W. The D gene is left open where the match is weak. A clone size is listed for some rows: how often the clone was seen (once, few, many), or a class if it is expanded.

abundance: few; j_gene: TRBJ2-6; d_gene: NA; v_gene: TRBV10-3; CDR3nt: TGTGCCATCACCGCAGGGGATAGGGGGGCCAACGTCCTGACTTTC; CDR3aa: CAITAGDRGANVLTF
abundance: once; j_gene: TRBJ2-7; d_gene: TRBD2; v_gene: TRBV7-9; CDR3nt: TGTGCCAGCAGCCCTTCCGGGACTAGCGGGAGGGCCGGCGAGCAGTACTTC; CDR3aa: CASSPSGTSGRAGEQYF
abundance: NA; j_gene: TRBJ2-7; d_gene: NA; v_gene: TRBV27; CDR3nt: TGTGCCAGCAGTATAGGGGACGAGCAGTACTTC; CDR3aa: CASSIGDEQYF
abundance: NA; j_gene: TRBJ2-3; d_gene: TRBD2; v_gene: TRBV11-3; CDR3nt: TGTGCCAGCAGCGCGAGACTAGCGGGAGGCACAGATACGCAGTATTTT; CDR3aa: CASSARLAGGTDTQYF
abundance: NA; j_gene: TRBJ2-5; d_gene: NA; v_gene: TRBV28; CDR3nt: TGTGCCAGCAGTTTATCCGGACAGCTCCAAGAGACCCAGTACTTC; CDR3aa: CASSLSGQLQETQYF
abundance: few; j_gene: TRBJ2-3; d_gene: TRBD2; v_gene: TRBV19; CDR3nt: TGTGCCAGTAGTAGTCTTAGCGGGAGCGGCACAGATACGCAGTATTTT; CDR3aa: CASSSLSGSGTDTQYF
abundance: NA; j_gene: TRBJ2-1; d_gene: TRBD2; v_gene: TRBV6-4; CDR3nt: TGTGCCAGCAGTGACTCGACTAGCGGGTACAATGAGCAGTTCTTC; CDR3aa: CASSDSTSGYNEQFF
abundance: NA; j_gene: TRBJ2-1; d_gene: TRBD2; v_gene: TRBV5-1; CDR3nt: TGCGCCAGCAGCCCGGGGGGGCCTCTCCATGAGCAGTTCTTC; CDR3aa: CASSPGGPLHEQFF
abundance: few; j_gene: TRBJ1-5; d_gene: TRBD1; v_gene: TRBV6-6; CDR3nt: TGTGCCAGCAGCCTAGGGACAGTGGATCAGCCCCAGCATTTT; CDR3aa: CASSLGTVDQPQHF
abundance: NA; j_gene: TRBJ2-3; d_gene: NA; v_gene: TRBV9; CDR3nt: TGTGCCAGCAGCCTCCAGGGAAACGAAGAAGATACGCAGTATTTT; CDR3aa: CASSLQGNEEDTQYF
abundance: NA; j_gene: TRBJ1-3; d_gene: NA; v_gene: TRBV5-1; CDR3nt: TGCGCCAGCAGCTTGGCTGTCGTGGGCCACGGCTCTGGAAACACCATATATTTT; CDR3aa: CASSLAVVGHGSGNTIYF
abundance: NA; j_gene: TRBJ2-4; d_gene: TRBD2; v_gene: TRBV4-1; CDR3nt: TGCGCCAGCAGCCAAGTTACTGCCGGACTAGTAGAAGCCAAAAACAGTCAGTACTTC; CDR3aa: CASSQVTAGLVEAKNSQYF
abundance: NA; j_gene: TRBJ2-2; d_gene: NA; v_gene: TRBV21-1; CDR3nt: TGTGCCAGCGGTCGAGGACAGGGATACACCGGGGAGCTGTTTTTT; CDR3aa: CASGRGQGYTGELFF
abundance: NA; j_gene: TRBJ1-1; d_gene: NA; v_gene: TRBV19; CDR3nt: TGTGCCAGTAGTGTGACAGGGAACACTGAAGCTTTCTTT; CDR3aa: CASSVTGNTEAFF
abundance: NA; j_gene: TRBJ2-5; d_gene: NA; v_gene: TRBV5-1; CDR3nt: TGCGCCAGCAGCCTAACTAGTTACGAGACCCAGTACTTC; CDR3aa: CASSLTSYETQYF
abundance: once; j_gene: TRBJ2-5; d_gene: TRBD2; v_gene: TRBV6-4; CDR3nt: TGTGCCAGCAGTGAGTTTAGCGGGGGGGGTGAGACCCAGTACTTC; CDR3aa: CASSEFSGGGETQYF